Following are 6 T cell receptor beta chains from one sample sequenced in a study of T cell repertoires in cytomegalovirus infection. One entry per CDR3 protein, called by TCRdb with MiXCR from the reads. The table shows roughly 760,000 distinct CDR3 sequences, with roughly 35% occurring only once. Sequenced sample: PBMCs. The source of these receptors is a human donor in good health (CMV status not recorded). Some clones in this sample may be carry-over from other donors' samples.

This rearrangement joins TRBV5-1 to TRBJ2-2; 8 nucleotides align to TRBD2. Trimming took 2 bases from V and 8 from J; bases not matched to a gene: 8. Germline V gene data show CDR1 as SGHRS and CDR2 as YFSETQ. There are 15 residues in the CDR3. CDR3 sequence: CASSFSFSGTGELFF. The CDR3 region has the DNA TGCGCCAGCAGCTTCTCGTTTAGCGGGACGGGGGAGCTGTTTTTT.

This clonotype showed up just a few times. V is TRBV29-1 and J is TRBJ2-5; D is perhaps TRBD1 or TRBD2 (7 bases each). The V end lost 5 bases, the J end lost 4 bases, and 11 bases lay between the germline ends. Per germline, CDR1 SQVTM and CDR2 ANQGSEA. The CDR3 has 12 residues. Here the CDR3 DNA reads TGCAGCGTTCAGGGGGGGGGAGAGACCCAGTACTTC. This translates into CSVQGGGETQYF.

This clonotype was seen only a few times. The chain joins TRBV20-1 to TRBJ1-4; 8 nucleotides align to TRBD1. V lost 4 bases and J lost 5; bases outside the gene matches: 9. CDR3 length: 15 residues. Germline CDR1 is DFQATT and CDR2 is SNEGSKA (reference sequence). In DNA, the CDR3 is TGCAGTGCTAACGGTCCTGGACAGGGCAATGAAAAACTGTTTTTT. Translation: CSANGPGQGNEKLFF.

The genes are TRBV5-1 and TRBJ2-7; D gene uncertain. V lost 7 bases to trimming and J lost 3 bases, with 20 bases between them. Per the germline V gene, CDR1 is SGHRS and CDR2 is YFSETQ. The CDR3 has 15 residues. Here the CDR3 reads CASGPRQGTSYEQYF. In DNA form, the CDR3 reads TGCGCCAGCGGGCCGCGACAAGGTACGAGCTACGAGCAGTACTTC.

The chain recombines TRBV7-9 with TRBJ2-7; the match to TRBD2 covers 12 bases. In germline, CDR1 is SEHNR, CDR2 FQNEAQ (reference sequence). The V gene end was trimmed by 5 bases and the J gene end by 0 bases; junction bases not matched to a gene: 5. The CDR3 is 16 residues long. DNA of the CDR3: TGTGCCAGCAGCCAAACTAGCGGGGGGAGCTCCTACGAGCAGTACTTC. Protein product: CASSQTSGGSSYEQYF.

The rearrangement joins TRBV27 to TRBJ1-2, with TRBD1 identical over 8 bases. Germline CDR1 is MNHEY and CDR2 is SMNVEV (reference sequence). V was clipped by 5 bases and J by 8 bases; unmatched bases: 13. This CDR3 spans 15 amino acids. CDR3 coding DNA: TGTGCCAGCAGTCCGAGACAGGGGACTAAGGAGGGCTACACCTTC. This codes for CASSPRQGTKEGYTF.